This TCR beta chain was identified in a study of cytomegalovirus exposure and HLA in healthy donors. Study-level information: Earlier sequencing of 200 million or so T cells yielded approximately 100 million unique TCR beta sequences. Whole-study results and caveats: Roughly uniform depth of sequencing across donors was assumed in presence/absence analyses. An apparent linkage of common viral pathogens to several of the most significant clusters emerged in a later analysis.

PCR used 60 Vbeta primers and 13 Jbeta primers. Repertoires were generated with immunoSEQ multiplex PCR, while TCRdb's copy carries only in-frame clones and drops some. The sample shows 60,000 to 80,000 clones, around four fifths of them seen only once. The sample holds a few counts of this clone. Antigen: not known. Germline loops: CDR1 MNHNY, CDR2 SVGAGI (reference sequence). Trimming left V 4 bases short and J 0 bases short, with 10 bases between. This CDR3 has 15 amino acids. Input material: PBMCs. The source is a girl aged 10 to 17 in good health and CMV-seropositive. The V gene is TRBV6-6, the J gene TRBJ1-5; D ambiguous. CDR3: CASSSRRDSNQPQHF. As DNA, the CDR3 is TGTGCCAGCAGTTCTCGACGGGATAGCAATCAGCCCCAGCATTTT.